A selection of T cell receptor beta chains follows, all from one sample in a study of blood T cell repertoires in COVID-19. Assay: immunoSEQ multiplex PCR; the TCRdb copy retains only in-frame clones and omits some. The sample lists over 150,000 clones; around 84% were seen once. Sequencing was performed on peripheral blood. The receptors stem from a man aged 50-60 years with active or convalescent COVID-19. Each CDR3 is given with its conserved first and last residue. A D gene is named only where the DNA matches it firmly. Size tells how often a clone was seen (once, few, many) or the class of an expanded clone, and some rows leave it out.

CDR3 DNA	CDR3 protein	CDR3 length	J gene	clone size	V gene	D gene
TGTGCCAGCAGTGATTGGAGCGCAGATACGCAGTATTTT	CASSDWSADTQYF	13	TRBJ2-3	.	TRBV6-1	.
TGTGCCAGCAGCGGAACTGACAGGGGCAATCAGCCCCAGCATTTT	CASSGTDRGNQPQHF	15	TRBJ1-5	few	TRBV6-5	TRBD1
TGTGCCAGCAGCTTAGGAGTAGCGGGAGAGTTGGAGACCCAGTACTTC	CASSLGVAGELETQYF	16	TRBJ2-5	.	TRBV11-3	TRBD2
TGTGCCAGCAGTCCAGTCCGACAGAATTTCTATAATTCACCCCTCCACTTT	CASSPVRQNFYNSPLHF	17	TRBJ1-6	.	TRBV27	.
TGCGCCAGCCGACCGTCGTTGACAGGCGAAGCTTTCTTT	CASRPSLTGEAFF	13	TRBJ1-1	.	TRBV5-1	.
TGTGCCAGCAGCCGCAGGGATGGTGGCTACACCTTC	CASSRRDGGYTF	12	TRBJ1-2	.	TRBV12-3/TRBV12-4	.
TGTGCCAGCAGCACGGCTAGCGGGTCTAGCCAAGAGACCCAGTACTTC	CASSTASGSSQETQYF	16	TRBJ2-5	once	TRBV5-4	TRBD2
TGTGCCAGCAGCTTACAGGGGGCTCCCACCTACAATGAGCAGTTCTTC	CASSLQGAPTYNEQFF	16	TRBJ2-1	once	TRBV4-2	TRBD1
TGTGCCAGCAGTTCTGCGTTTGGCTACACCTTC	CASSSAFGYTF	11	TRBJ1-2	.	TRBV25-1	.
TGTGCCAGTATTTCCCCCCAGGGGAAGGAGACCTACGAGCAGTACTTC	CASISPQGKETYEQYF	16	TRBJ2-7	.	TRBV19	.
TGTGCCAGCAGTTACTCGTTGCGGGCGGGGCGCTTATTTGAACGCACAGATACGCAGTATTTT	CASSYSLRAGRLFERTDTQYF	21	TRBJ2-3	.	TRBV6-2/TRBV6-3	.
TGTGCCAGCAGCTTCGGACAGGGCTCTGGGGCCAACGTCCTGACTTTC	CASSFGQGSGANVLTF	16	TRBJ2-6	.	TRBV9	TRBD1
TGTGCCAGCAGCGTAGTGCCAGCGGGAGGGGACGAGCAGTACTTC	CASSVVPAGGDEQYF	15	TRBJ2-7	.	TRBV9	TRBD2
TGCGCCAGCAGCTTGACCCGGGGAGGTAACACTGAAGCTTTCTTT	CASSLTRGGNTEAFF	15	TRBJ1-1	.	TRBV5-1	.
TGTGCCAGCAGCGGGACAGGGTCACCGGACTATGGCTACACCTTC	CASSGTGSPDYGYTF	15	TRBJ1-2	once	TRBV3-1/TRBV3-2	TRBD1
TGCAGCGTTCTTCGGGGGGAAAATCAGCCCCAGCATTTT	CSVLRGENQPQHF	13	TRBJ1-5	.	TRBV29-1	.
TGCGCCAGCAGCCATTCTACTGCTAAATCCTACAATGAGCAGTTCTTC	CASSHSTAKSYNEQFF	16	TRBJ2-1	.	TRBV4-3	.
TGTGCCAGCAGCAGGGACAGCCAAAGTGAAGCTTTCTTT	CASSRDSQSEAFF	13	TRBJ1-1	.	TRBV2	TRBD1
TGTGCCAGCATCTCCGACAGGGGCTCCTACAATGAGCAGTTCTTC	CASISDRGSYNEQFF	15	TRBJ2-1	.	TRBV2	TRBD1
TGTGCCAGCAGCCTTCCCGGGACAGGGCAATACGAGCAGTACTTC	CASSLPGTGQYEQYF	15	TRBJ2-7	.	TRBV7-8	TRBD1
TGTGCCAGCAGCTTTGGCGGGGGGGCCCAAGAGACCCAGTACTTC	CASSFGGGAQETQYF	15	TRBJ2-5	.	TRBV5-4	TRBD2
TGTGCCAGTACTAAAACCCTGGGGACAGGGGACGGCTATGGCTACACCTTC	CASTKTLGTGDGYGYTF	17	TRBJ1-2	.	TRBV19	TRBD1
TGTGCCAGCAGCTTGCAGGGAAATCAGCCCCAGCATTTT	CASSLQGNQPQHF	13	TRBJ1-5	.	TRBV5-8	.
TGTGCCACGGGACAGGGGAGACGAAACTATGGCTACACCTTC	CATGQGRRNYGYTF	14	TRBJ1-2	few	TRBV6-5	TRBD1
TGTGCCAGCAGCTTTGAAGGCGGGGGGGCTGGCACCGGGGAGCTGTTTTTT	CASSFEGGGAGTGELFF	17	TRBJ2-2	.	TRBV12-1	.
TGTGCCAGTAGTCGGGACAGATACTACGAGCAGTACTTC	CASSRDRYYEQYF	13	TRBJ2-7	.	TRBV19	TRBD1
TGTGCCAGCAGCTTAGGCGGGGCGACGGACACTGAAGCTTTCTTT	CASSLGGATDTEAFF	15	TRBJ1-1	once	TRBV7-6	.
TGTGCCAGCAGTCCGCCGGGACAGGGCAATTCACCCCTCCACTTT	CASSPPGQGNSPLHF	15	TRBJ1-6	.	TRBV6-5	TRBD1